The clone carrying this T cell receptor beta chain has more than one count but fewer than ten. The antigen remains unidentified. CDR1 is SEHNR and CDR2 is FQNEAQ in the germline V gene (reference sequence). The CDR3 totals 19 residues. The germline V and J ends were trimmed by 1 base and 0 bases, with 19 bases remaining between them. This record comes from a study of blood T cells in healthy people across ages. A sample-barcoded 5' primer and a J-beta primer mix were used in a second PCR of roughly 7 to 12 cycles. TCRdb redid the calling of the 5' RACE reads with MiXCR, one entry per CDR3 protein. The table shows about a million distinct CDR3 sequences, with around two fifths occurring only once. Findings of the study overall: Significant beta diversity loss was already apparent by age 40, declining roughly linearly.

The receptor's source is a man aged 18 to 35 in good health. Material for sequencing was blood. V and J are TRBV7-9 and TRBJ2-4, with a possible D match to TRBD2 (5 bases). The CDR3 sequence: CASSLGRGERTLAKNIQYF. CDR3 sequence (DNA): TGTGCCAGCAGCTTAGGCCGGGGTGAGAGGACCCTAGCCAAAAACATTCAGTACTTC.